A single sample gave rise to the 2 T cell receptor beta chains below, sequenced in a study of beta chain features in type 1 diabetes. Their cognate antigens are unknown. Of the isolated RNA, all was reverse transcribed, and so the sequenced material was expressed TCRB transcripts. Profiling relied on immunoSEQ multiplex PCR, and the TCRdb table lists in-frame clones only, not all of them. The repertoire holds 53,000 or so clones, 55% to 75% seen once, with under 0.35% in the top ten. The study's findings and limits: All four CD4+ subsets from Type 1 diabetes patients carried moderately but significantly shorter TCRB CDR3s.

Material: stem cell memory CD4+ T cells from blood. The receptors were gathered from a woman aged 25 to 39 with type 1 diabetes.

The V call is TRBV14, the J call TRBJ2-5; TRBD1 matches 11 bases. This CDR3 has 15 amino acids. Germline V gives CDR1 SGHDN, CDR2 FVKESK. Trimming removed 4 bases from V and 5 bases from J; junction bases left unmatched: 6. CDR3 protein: CASSPGQGAYETQYF. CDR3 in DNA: TGTGCCAGCAGCCCTGGACAGGGGGCTTATGAGACCCAGTACTTC.

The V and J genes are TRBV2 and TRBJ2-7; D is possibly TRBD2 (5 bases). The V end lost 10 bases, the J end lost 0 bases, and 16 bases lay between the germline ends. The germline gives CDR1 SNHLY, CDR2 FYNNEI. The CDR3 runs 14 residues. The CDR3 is CAILLGSLSYEQYF. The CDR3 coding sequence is TGTGCCATCTTATTAGGGAGCCTCTCCTACGAGCAGTACTTC.